The 2 T cell receptor beta chains given below trace back to one sample, sequenced in a study of CD8 T cells in Susac syndrome. The RNA, 0.5 to 1 ug, was put through reverse transcription using random hexamers. TCRdb re-derived calls from the immunoSEQ multiplex PCR reads in MiXCR, one entry per CDR3 protein. The data show 180,000 or so distinct CDR3 sequences, 90% to 95% seen once. Material: CD4+ T cells from PBMCs. These receptors originate from a human donor in good health.

The CDR3 DNA is TGCAGTGCTAGGGGGGGCATCCTCACTGGCTACACCTTC. Its translation is CSARGGILTGYTF. This sequence joins TRBV20-1 and TRBJ1-2; tentatively, D is TRBD1 (6 bases). The CDR3 spans 13 residues. V dropped 3 bases and J dropped 7 bases, with 15 bases sitting between them. Germline lookup yields CDR1 DFQATT and CDR2 SNEGSKA (reference sequence).

The J gene is TRBJ2-3, the V gene TRBV25-1, with D hard to call. V shed 3 bases and J shed 4 bases, with 5 bases lying between them. The CDR3 loop spans 12 amino acids. Germline V CDR1 and CDR2: MGHDK, SYGVNS. The DNA of the CDR3 is TGTGCCAGCAGTGATTCCCCAGATACGCAGTATTTT. Amino acid sequence: CASSDSPDTQYF.